This TCR beta chain was captured in a study of cytomegalovirus exposure and HLA in healthy donors. Study background: Of some 400 genotyped donors, roughly 81% grouped in the Caucasian-associated ancestry cluster. Whole-study findings and limits: Association of a missense DCLRE1C variant with TCR beta V- and J-gene trimming was reported in a later analysis. Confirmation in vitro established that a few CMV-associated chains were specific for CMV antigens.

The V segment lost 1 base and the J segment 5 bases; nucleotides outside the gene matches: 10. Germline V gives CDR1 LGHNT, CDR2 FRNRAP. The CDR3 totals 17 residues. Details on this clone: What it binds is not known.

Amplification used 60 Vbeta primers and 13 Jbeta primers. As originally analysed: Counted up in a later analysis, unique TCR beta chains came to some 80 million, with around 10 million shared. Method: immunoSEQ multiplex PCR; TCRdb's copy keeps in-frame clones and lacks some. That table gives V, J and clone size, and the DNA gave D and trimming. The data contain around 170,000 clones, about 72% of them singletons. This sequence joins TRBV12-5 and TRBJ2-1; 8 positions agree with TRBD2. The TCR originated in a girl aged 10 to 17 in good health and CMV-seronegative. The sequencing sample was made of PBMCs. The CDR3 DNA reads TGTGCTAGTGGTTTGGCCCTCACGGCGGGGGGAAACAATGAGCAGTTCTTC. It encodes CASGLALTAGGNNEQFF.